This T cell receptor beta chain was observed in a study of OX40 agonist ivuxolimab in advanced cancers. Study at large: Clinicians treated patients with ivuxolimab, an agonistic anti-OX40 (CD134) antibody. Of the participants, more than 35% had some prior anti-PD-1, anti-PD-L1 or anti-CTLA-4 therapy, which was allowed. Overall study findings and caveats: CD8+ T cells averaged more expanded clones than CD4+.

Concerning this clone itself: Its matching antigen is unknown.

The germline CDR1 and CDR2 sequences are MDHEN and SYDVKM. CDR3 size: 14 residues. V lost 6 bases to trimming and J lost 2 bases, with 13 bases between them. The repertoire was sequenced with immunoSEQ multiplex PCR; TCRdb's copy has only in-frame clones and lacks some. Here the sample spans around 60,000 clones, roughly 77% being singletons. The input for sequencing was CD4+ or CD8+ T cells sorted from blood, taken in a trial of the OX40 agonist ivuxolimab. This sequence originates from an adult with an advanced solid tumor such as melanoma, head and neck, liver or kidney cancer. This chain connects TRBV28 to TRBJ2-5; no definite D call. The CDR3 sequence: CASSQVGQQETQYF. The CDR3 nucleotides are TGTGCCAGCAGCCAAGTAGGGCAACAAGAGACCCAGTACTTC.